These 3 T cell receptor beta chains came from one sample sequenced in a study of T-cell memory formation after mild COVID-19. TCRdb reanalysed the 5' RACE reads using MiXCR and keeps one entry per CDR3 protein. The sample shows 140,000 or so distinct CDR3 sequences, 14% of them seen only once. Sequences were obtained from PBMCs or a T cell subset sorted from them (not recorded which). The receptors originated from an adult woman who had mild COVID-19 (a few samples of this study predate the infection). Cell type and time point are not known.

This rearrangement joins TRBV5-8 to TRBJ1-5; D is undetermined. The V end was cut by 4 bases, the J end by 0 bases, with 8 bases between. Germline values: CDR1 SGHTS, CDR2 YDEGEE. The length of the CDR3 is 14 residues. CDR3: CASSPEVSNQPQHF. CDR3 sequence (DNA): TGTGCCAGCAGCCCAGAGGTTAGCAATCAGCCCCAGCATTTT.

The V and J genes are TRBV4-2 and TRBJ2-1, with 9 bases fitting TRBD1. V shed 0 bases and J 8 bases; nucleotides not matched to a gene: 8. The germline gives CDR1 LGHNA, CDR2 YNFKEQ. The CDR3 has 16 amino acids. CDR3 loop: CASSQDLGQGSDEQFF. The CDR3, as DNA: TGTGCCAGCAGCCAAGATTTGGGACAGGGTTCCGATGAGCAGTTCTTC.

A few counts support this clonotype. The CDR3 reads CASSLLDRGGVSGELFF. The CDR3 bases are TGCGCCAGCAGCCTATTAGACAGGGGGGGAGTGTCCGGGGAGCTGTTTTTT. The chain employs TRBV4-3 and TRBJ2-2, with 9 bases matching TRBD1. Germline V gene sequence: CDR1 LGHNA, CDR2 YSLEER. The junction had 12 bases not matched to a gene; V was cut back by 4 bases and J by 6 bases. The CDR3 runs to 17 residues.